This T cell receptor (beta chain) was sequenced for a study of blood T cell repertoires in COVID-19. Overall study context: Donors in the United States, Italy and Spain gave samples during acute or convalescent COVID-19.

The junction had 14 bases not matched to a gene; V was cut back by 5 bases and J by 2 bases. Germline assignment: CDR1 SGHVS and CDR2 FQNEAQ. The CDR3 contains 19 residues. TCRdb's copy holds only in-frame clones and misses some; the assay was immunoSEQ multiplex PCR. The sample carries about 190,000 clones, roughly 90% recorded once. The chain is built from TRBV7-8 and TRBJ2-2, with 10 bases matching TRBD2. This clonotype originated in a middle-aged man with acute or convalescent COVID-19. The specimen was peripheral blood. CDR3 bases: TGTGCCAGCAGCCCGTGGTCTGTACTAGCGGGGACCAACACCGGGGAGCTGTTTTTT. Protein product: CASSPWSVLAGTNTGELFF.